The 2 T cell receptor beta chains below come from one sample, sequenced in a study of technical replicates of blood from several donors. Some clones are missing from TCRdb's copy, which holds only in-frame ones; the method was immunoSEQ multiplex PCR. The sample records about 80,000 clones, about 89% being singletons. The sequenced sample was T cells isolated from PBMCs. Source of these receptors: a human donor in good health.

CDR3 coding DNA: TGCGCCAGCAGCCCTTTGGGACAGATTACCTACAATGAGCAGTTCTTC. It encodes CASSPLGQITYNEQFF. This chain joins TRBV4-3 and TRBJ2-1, with 7 bases that match TRBD1. Germline CDR1 reads LGHNA; CDR2 reads YSLEER. This CDR3 region has 16 residues. V gave up 4 bases and J gave up 2 bases; unmatched junction bases: 8.

The chain uses TRBV4-1 and TRBJ2-7; possible D gene TRBD2, 6 bases. The V end lost 0 bases, the J end lost 2 bases, and 11 bases lay between the germline ends. Germline CDR1 and CDR2: MGHRA and YSYEKL. The CDR3 sequence is 15 residues long. The CDR3 sequence is CASSQDNGGPYEQYF. DNA of the CDR3: TGCGCCAGCAGCCAAGATAACGGGGGACCCTACGAGCAGTACTTC.